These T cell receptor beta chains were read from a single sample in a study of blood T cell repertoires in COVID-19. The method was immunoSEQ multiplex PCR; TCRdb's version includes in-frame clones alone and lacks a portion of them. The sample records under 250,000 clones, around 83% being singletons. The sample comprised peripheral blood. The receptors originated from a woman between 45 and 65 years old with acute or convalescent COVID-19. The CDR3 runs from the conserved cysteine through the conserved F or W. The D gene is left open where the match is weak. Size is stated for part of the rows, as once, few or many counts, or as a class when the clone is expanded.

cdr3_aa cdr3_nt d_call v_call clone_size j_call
CASRHGGQLNEKLFF TGTGCCAGCAGACATGGGGGACAGTTAAATGAAAAACTGTTTTTT TRBD1 TRBV7-9 - TRBJ1-4
CASSLDPLASGSYNEQFF TGTGCCAGCAGCTTAGATCCCCTGGCTAGCGGGAGTTACAATGAGCAGTTCTTC TRBD2 TRBV7-2 - TRBJ2-1
CASSLTRQETQYF TGTGCCAGCAGCTTAACCCGACAGGAGACCCAGTACTTC - TRBV7-3 - TRBJ2-5
CASSYKRDTEAFF TGTGCCAGCAGTTACAAGAGAGACACTGAAGCTTTCTTT - TRBV6-6 - TRBJ1-1
CASSRDRMNTEAFF TGTGCCAGCAGTAGGGACAGAATGAACACTGAAGCTTTCTTT TRBD1 TRBV2 - TRBJ1-1
CASDGQGNQPQHF TGTGCCTCGGATGGGCAGGGCAATCAGCCCCAGCATTTT - TRBV30 - TRBJ1-5
CASSSRLRDEQFF TGTGCCAGCAGTTCTCGACTCCGGGATGAGCAGTTCTTC - TRBV6-2/TRBV6-3 - TRBJ2-1
CASSLVDYEQFF TGTGCCAGCAGCTTAGTGGACTATGAGCAGTTCTTC - TRBV7-2 - TRBJ2-1
CASSLCRGQPLCDEQYF TGTGCCAGCAGTTTATGTAGGGGACAGCCCCTGTGTGACGAGCAGTACTTC TRBD1 TRBV28 - TRBJ2-7
CASSGLLGQGYEKLFF TGTGCCAGCAGTGGCCTCTTGGGACAGGGGTATGAAAAACTGTTTTTT TRBD1 TRBV2 - TRBJ1-4
CASSPSRHEQYF TGTGCCAGCAGCCCGAGCAGGCACGAGCAGTACTTC - TRBV14 - TRBJ2-7
CASSGHLNTEAFF TGTGCCAGCAGTGGACACTTGAACACTGAAGCTTTCTTT - TRBV3-1/TRBV3-2 - TRBJ1-1
CASSYGLLGYGYTF TGTGCCAGCAGTTACGGACTCCTGGGCTATGGCTACACCTTC - TRBV6-5 - TRBJ1-2
CASSVGGGGNQPQHF TGTGCCAGCAGCGTGGGGGGTGGGGGCAATCAGCCCCAGCATTTT - TRBV9 - TRBJ1-5
CASSRKALAEETQYF TGTGCCAGCAGCCGCAAAGCTCTAGCGGAAGAGACCCAGTACTTC TRBD2 TRBV7-2 - TRBJ2-5
CASSRTQGSTDTQYF TGCGCCAGCAGCCGAACACAGGGGAGCACAGATACGCAGTATTTT TRBD1 TRBV5-1 - TRBJ2-3
CAWSPDSPGLGYTF TGTGCCTGGAGCCCGGACAGCCCCGGACTTGGCTACACCTTC - TRBV30 - TRBJ1-2
CASSTDRGRGETQYF TGTGCCAGCAGTACGGACAGGGGGAGGGGAGAGACCCAGTACTTC TRBD1 TRBV27 - TRBJ2-5
CASSQFTPAGSGANVLTF TGTGCCAGCAGCCAATTTACCCCGGCAGGCTCTGGGGCCAACGTCCTGACTTTC - TRBV16 - TRBJ2-6
CASSEGTGFDEQFF TGTGCCAGCAGTGAAGGGACAGGGTTCGATGAGCAGTTCTTC TRBD1 TRBV2 - TRBJ2-1
CASSPFGLAAITDTQYF TGTGCCAGCAGCCCATTCGGACTAGCAGCCATCACAGATACGCAGTATTTT TRBD2 TRBV7-2 - TRBJ2-3
CASSIRDRVYEQYF TGTGCCAGCAGTATCCGGGACAGGGTTTACGAGCAGTACTTC TRBD1 TRBV27 - TRBJ2-7
CSVPGTGTEAFF TGCAGCGTCCCCGGGACAGGTACTGAAGCTTTCTTT TRBD1 TRBV29-1 few TRBJ1-1
CASSSGGRGDTQYF TGCGCCAGCAGCTCAGGGGGCAGGGGAGATACGCAGTATTTT TRBD1 TRBV5-1 large TRBJ2-3
CASSLGTIKYF TGTGCCAGCAGCCTAGGGACTATTAAGTATTTT TRBD2 TRBV7-2 - TRBJ2-3
CASSSVWTGQYEQYF TGTGCCAGCAGCTCCGTTTGGACAGGGCAGTACGAGCAGTACTTC TRBD1 TRBV11-2 once TRBJ2-7
CASSLAADTTDTQYF TGTGCCAGCAGCTTAGCGGCAGATACCACAGATACGCAGTATTTT - TRBV7-9 - TRBJ2-3